One sample yielded the 18 T cell receptor beta chains listed below, sequenced in a study of OX40 agonist ivuxolimab in advanced cancers. Libraries were prepared by immunoSEQ multiplex PCR; TCRdb keeps only in-frame clonotypes and omits some of them. Altogether 30,000 to 45,000 clones are present, around 80% being singletons, with the ten largest covering about 24%. Sequencing used CD4+ or CD8+ T cells sorted from blood, obtained in a trial of the OX40 agonist ivuxolimab. These receptors were taken from an adult with an advanced solid tumor such as melanoma, head and neck, liver or kidney cancer.

This chain links TRBV11-2 with TRBJ2-5; TRBD1 is a possible D gene (6 bases). V was pared by 4 bases and J by 4 bases, with 16 bases between. In germline, CDR1 is SGHAT, CDR2 FQNNGV. The CDR3 consists of 15 residues. The CDR3 region has the DNA TGTGCCAGCAGCTCAAATTTCAGGGGTCCAGAGACCCAGTACTTC. Translated, it gives CASSSNFRGPETQYF.

This chain connects TRBV21-1 to TRBJ2-7; TRBD1 reflects the table's D call only, with no check against the DNA. TRBV21-1 is a pseudogene locus. CDR3 length: 15 residues. Here the CDR3 reads CASNYFRDRVYEQYF. The CDR3 coding sequence is TGTGCCAGCAACTACTTCCGGGACAGGGTCTACGAGCAGTACTTC.

This sequence joins TRBV11-3 and TRBJ2-1; D might be TRBD2 (6 bases). The CDR3 loop spans 15 amino acids. The V end lost 5 bases, the J end lost 0 bases, and 11 bases lay between the germline ends. CDR1 SGHNT and CDR2 YENEEA come from the germline V gene. CDR3 sequence: CASSESGYSYNEQFF. The CDR3 nucleotides read TGTGCCAGCAGCGAGAGCGGGTACTCCTACAATGAGCAGTTCTTC.

V gene TRBV6-5 combines with J gene TRBJ2-7; TRBD1 matches at 9 bases. V gave up 6 bases and J gave up 4 bases; unmatched junction bases: 7. CDR3 length equals 14 residues. Per germline, CDR1 MNHEY and CDR2 SVGAGI. The CDR3 nucleotides are TGTGCCAGCAGCCGCGCCGGGACAGGGTACGAGCAGTACTTC. Residues: CASSRAGTGYEQYF.

This chain links TRBV5-1 with TRBJ1-2; D remains ambiguous. Trimming left V 0 bases short and J 2 bases short, with 8 bases between. Germline V gene lookup returns CDR1 SGHRS and CDR2 YFSETQ. The CDR3 totals 14 residues. The CDR3 is CASSLGSYNYGYTF. The CDR3 region has the DNA TGCGCCAGCAGCTTGGGGTCCTACAACTATGGCTACACCTTC.

This clone was observed once. The chain links TRBV7-9 to TRBJ2-5; the D is unclear. CDR3 size: 13 residues. Germline values: CDR1 SEHNR, CDR2 FQNEAQ (reference sequence). Trimming stripped 3 bases from V and 1 base from J, with 6 bases between. The CDR3 sequence: CASSLHSQETQYF. The CDR3, as DNA: TGTGCCAGCAGCTTGCACAGCCAAGAGACCCAGTACTTC.

V and J are TRBV2 and TRBJ1-1; D gene unclear. CDR1 is SNHLY and CDR2 is FYNNEI in the germline V gene. The CDR3 runs to 14 residues. V dropped 6 bases and J dropped 7 bases, with 18 bases sitting between them. The CDR3 loop is CASSAERARSEAFF. The CDR3 nucleotides are TGTGCCAGCAGCGCCGAGCGGGCGCGAAGTGAAGCTTTCTTT.

This clone turned up a few times. The chain employs TRBV6-5 and TRBJ2-1, with TRBD1 matching over 11 bases. After removal of 6 bases from V and 2 bases from J, the junction contained 3 bases not matched to a gene. The CDR3 contains 15 residues. CDR1 and CDR2 from the germline V gene are MNHEY and SVGAGI. The CDR3: CASRGGQGAYNEQFF. Here the CDR3 DNA reads TGTGCCAGCAGAGGGGGACAGGGGGCCTACAATGAGCAGTTCTTC.

V usage is TRBV5-6 and J usage is TRBJ2-5; the match to TRBD2 covers 13 bases. The V segment lost 1 base and the J segment 11 bases; nucleotides outside the gene matches: 14. This CDR3 comprises 17 residues. Germline assignment: CDR1 SGHDT and CDR2 YYEEEE. The CDR3 loop reads CASSLIARLAGGGEQYF. In DNA form, the CDR3 reads TGTGCCAGCAGCTTGATAGCGAGACTAGCGGGAGGTGGAGAGCAGTACTTC.

The rearrangement uses TRBV5-4 and TRBJ2-1, with D uncertain. Looked up from germline, CDR1 is SGHNT and CDR2 is YYREEE (reference sequence). Trimming cost V 9 bases and J 2 bases, with 15 bases left between them. There are 14 residues in the CDR3. CDR3 residues: CATYPSQAYNEQFF. The DNA of the CDR3 is TGTGCCACCTACCCCTCCCAGGCCTACAATGAGCAGTTCTTC.

This clone appeared a few times. The CDR3 nucleotides read TGTGCCAGCAGCTTGTACGCCGGGGAGCTGTTTTTT. Protein: CASSLYAGELFF. V and J are TRBV5-4 and TRBJ2-2; D call uncertain. CDR1 SGHNT and CDR2 YYREEE come from the germline V gene (reference sequence). The ends were cut back, 1 base at V and 6 bases at J, with 4 bases in the middle. CDR3 length: 12 residues. The full variable domain, with the rest looked up from reference TRBV5-4 and TRBJ2-2, is ETGVTQSPTHLIKTRGQQVTLRCSSQSGHNTVSWYQQALGQGPQFIFQYYREEENGRGNFPPRFSGLQFPNYSSELNVNALELDDSALYLCASSLYAGELFFGEGSRLTVL.

The genes are TRBV5-1 and TRBJ2-3; no firm D call. Germline V gene lookup returns CDR1 SGHRS and CDR2 YFSETQ. Trimming took off 0 bases at V and 2 bases at J, with 4 bases between the two ends. The CDR3 length is 13 residues. DNA of the CDR3: TGCGCCAGCAGCTTGGGGTACACAGATACGCAGTATTTT. Protein: CASSLGYTDTQYF.

The rearrangement uses TRBV5-8 and TRBJ2-3, with 14 bases fitting TRBD2. CDR1 SGHTS and CDR2 YDEGEE come from the germline V gene. V was pared by 4 bases and J by 2 bases, with 9 bases of the junction left unmatched. The CDR3 length is 18 residues. CDR3 coding DNA: TGTGCCAGCAGCCTAGGGACTAGCGGGAGTGGGACCACAGATACGCAGTATTTT. Translated: CASSLGTSGSGTTDTQYF.

The rearrangement uses TRBV18 and TRBJ2-3, with 9 bases that match TRBD1. The V and J ends lost 4 bases and 5 bases, in that order; junction bases with no gene match: 4. The germline V gene has CDR1 KGHSH and CDR2 LQKENI. This CDR3 contains 14 residues. CDR3 DNA: TGTGCCAGCTCACGCGACAGGGGGGAAGATACGCAGTATTTT. Translating gives CASSRDRGEDTQYF.

In this sample, this clone turned up a few times. The rearrangement joins TRBV4-2 to TRBJ1-3, with D hard to call. The length of the CDR3 is 14 residues. Trimming left V 4 bases short and J 2 bases short, with 9 bases between. Germline values: CDR1 LGHNA, CDR2 YNFKEQ. The CDR3 DNA reads TGTGCCAGCAGCCTTAATCCCCCTGGAAACACCATATATTTT. Protein product: CASSLNPPGNTIYF.

For this clone: The junction differs from germline at one of its ends, possibly a read error. The V and J genes are TRBV28 and TRBJ1-5; D perhaps matches TRBD1 (5 bases). The CDR3 consists of 15 residues. Germline assignment: CDR1 MDHEN and CDR2 SYDVKM. The CDR3 reads CASSPLLGSGQPRHF. DNA for the CDR3: TGTGCCAGCAGTCCACTTTTGGGGTCGGGGCAGCCCCGGCATTTT. The complete variable domain, with remaining parts taken from reference TRBV28 and TRBJ1-5, reads DVKVTQSSRYLVKRTGEKVFLECVQDMDHENMFWYRQDPGLGLRLIYFSYDVKMKEKGDIPEGYSVSREKKERFSLILESASTNQTSMYLCASSPLLGSGQPRHFGDGTRLSIL.

The chain couples TRBV27 to TRBJ1-5; D unresolved. Trimming took 0 bases from V and 7 from J, leaving 7 bases between them. The CDR3 sequence is 13 residues long. Germline V CDR1 and CDR2: MNHEY, SMNVEV (reference sequence). DNA for the CDR3: TGTGCCAGCAGTTTATCACAGCTCCAGCCCCAGCATTTT. Protein product: CASSLSQLQPQHF.

The chain recombines TRBV10-1 with TRBJ2-1; a weak D match, TRBD1 (6 bases). The CDR3 length is 13 residues. V shed 5 bases and J shed 5 bases, with 10 bases lying between them. The V gene's germline CDR1 is WNHNN and CDR2 SYGVQD (reference sequence). CDR3 coding DNA: TGCGCCAGCAGTAATGGACAGAACAATGAGCAGTTCTTC. Translated, it gives CASSNGQNNEQFF.